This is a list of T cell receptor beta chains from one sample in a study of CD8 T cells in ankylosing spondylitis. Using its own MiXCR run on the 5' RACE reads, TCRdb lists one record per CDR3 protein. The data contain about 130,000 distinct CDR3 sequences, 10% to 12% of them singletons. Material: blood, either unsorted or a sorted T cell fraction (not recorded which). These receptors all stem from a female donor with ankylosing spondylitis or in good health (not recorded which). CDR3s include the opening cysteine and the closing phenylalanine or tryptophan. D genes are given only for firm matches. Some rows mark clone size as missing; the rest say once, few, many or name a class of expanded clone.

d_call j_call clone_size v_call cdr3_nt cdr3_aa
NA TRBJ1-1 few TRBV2 TGTGCCAGCAGGTTCAGGCCAGGGACTGAAGCTTTCTTT CASRFRPGTEAFF
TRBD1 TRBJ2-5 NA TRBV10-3 TGTGCCATCAGTGGACAGGGCAAAGAGACCCAGTACTTC CAISGQGKETQYF
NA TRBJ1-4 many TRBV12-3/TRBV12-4 TGTGCCAGCAGTGCCGGACAGTGGGGAAAACTGTTTTTT CASSAGQWGKLFF
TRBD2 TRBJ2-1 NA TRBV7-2 TGTGCCAGCAGCCGGGGCGGGAGCGATGAGCAGTTCTTC CASSRGGSDEQFF
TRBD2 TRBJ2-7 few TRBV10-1 TGCGCCAGCAGTGATGGGGCGGGGGTCTACGAGCAGTACTTC CASSDGAGVYEQYF
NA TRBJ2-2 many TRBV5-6 TGTGCCAGCAGCCCGGACTACGAGGGCGGGGAGCTGTTTTTT CASSPDYEGGELFF
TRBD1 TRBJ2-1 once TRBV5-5 TGTGCCAGCGGCGACAGGGGGGGATACAATGAGCAGTTCTTC CASGDRGGYNEQFF
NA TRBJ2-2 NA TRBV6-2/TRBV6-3 TGTGCCAGCAGTTACCTCGGGAGCGACACCGGGGAGCTGTTTTTT CASSYLGSDTGELFF
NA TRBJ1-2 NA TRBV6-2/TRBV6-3 TGTGCCAGCAGTCAGGGGATCTATGGCTACACCTTC CASSQGIYGYTF
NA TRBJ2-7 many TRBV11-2 TGTGCCAGCAGCTTACGAGGAACCTACGAGCAGTACTTC CASSLRGTYEQYF
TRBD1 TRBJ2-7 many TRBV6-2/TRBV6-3 TGTGCCAGCAGCTTTACTCGGACAGGACACGAGCAGTACTTC CASSFTRTGHEQYF
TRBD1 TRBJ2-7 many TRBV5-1 TGCGCCACGGCGGGACAGGGATACGAGCAGTACTTC CATAGQGYEQYF
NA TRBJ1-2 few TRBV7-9 TGTGCCAGCAGCTGGAACCTCAGGATGGAGAACTATGGCTACACCTTC CASSWNLRMENYGYTF
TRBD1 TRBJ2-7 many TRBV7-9 TGTGCCAGCAGCTTAGGCCCGGGACAGGGGGAGTCAGAGCAGTACTTC CASSLGPGQGESEQYF
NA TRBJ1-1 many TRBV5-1 TGCGCCAGCAGCTTGGGCAGGGTGAAAGGTTCCGCTGAAGCTTTCTTT CASSLGRVKGSAEAFF
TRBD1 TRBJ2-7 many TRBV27 TGTGCCAGCACTCCAAGGGCCGGACAGGGCCTAGAGCAGTACTTC CASTPRAGQGLEQYF
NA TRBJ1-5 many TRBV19 TGTGCCAGTAGTATAGGGGACAGCAATCAGCCCCAGCATTTT CASSIGDSNQPQHF
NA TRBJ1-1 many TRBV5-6 TGTGCCAGCAGCTCCCAGACAGTAAACACTGAAGCTTTCTTT CASSSQTVNTEAFF
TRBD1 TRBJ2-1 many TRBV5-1 TGCGCCAGCAGCTTGGGGGACAGGGGTGCCTACAATGAGCAGTTCTTC CASSLGDRGAYNEQFF
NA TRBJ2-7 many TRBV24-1 TGTGCCACCAGTGGCAGCTCCTACGAGCAGTACTTC CATSGSSYEQYF
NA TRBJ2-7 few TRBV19 TGTGCCAGTAGTGCCAAGGGGTTCGGCGAGCAGTACTTC CASSAKGFGEQYF
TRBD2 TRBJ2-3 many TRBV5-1 TGCGCCAGCAGCTTCTCCAGCGGGGGGGCTGGCAAGACGCAGTATTTT CASSFSSGGAGKTQYF
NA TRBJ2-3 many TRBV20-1 TGCAGTGCTGATGGGATCAGCACAGATACGCAGTATTTT CSADGISTDTQYF
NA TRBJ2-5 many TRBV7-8 TGTGCCAGCACCTACAATAGGGGAAACCAAGAGACCCAGTACTTC CASTYNRGNQETQYF
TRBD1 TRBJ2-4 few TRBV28 TGTGCCAGCAGCTTCCCAACCGCGGACAGGGCAAACATTCAGTACTTC CASSFPTADRANIQYF
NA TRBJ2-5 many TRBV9 TGTGCCAGCAGCGTCTTCTCTTCTAAACAAGAGACCCAGTACTTC CASSVFSSKQETQYF
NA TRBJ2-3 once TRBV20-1 TGCAGTGCTAGGGACCGCTTGAGCGAAGATACGCAATATTTT CSARDRLSEDTQYF
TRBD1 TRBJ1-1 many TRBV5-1 TGCGCCAGCAGCTTGGGGACAGGGGCTGGTAGTGAAGCTTTCTTT CASSLGTGAGSEAFF
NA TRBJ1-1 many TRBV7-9 TGTGCCAGCACAGAAGAGGTGGTGGCAGCTGAAGCTTTCTTT CASTEEVVAAEAFF
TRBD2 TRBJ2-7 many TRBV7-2 TGTGCCAGCAGCTCCTATATAGCGGGAGGGTTCTCCGAGCAGTACTTC CASSSYIAGGFSEQYF
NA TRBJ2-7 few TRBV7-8 TGTGCCTTCCGTTACGAGCAGTACTTC CAFRYEQYF
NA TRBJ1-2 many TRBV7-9 TGTGCCAGCAGCTTAAATAACCGCGGGAAGTTGAGATACACCTTC CASSLNNRGKLRYTF
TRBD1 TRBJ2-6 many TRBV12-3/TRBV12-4 TGTGCCAGCAGTCCTCACCAAGGACAGGGCTTAAGCTCTGGGGCCAACGTCCTGACTTTC CASSPHQGQGLSSGANVLTF
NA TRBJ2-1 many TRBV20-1 TGCAGTGCTAGAGGTCTACTCCGGGCCGGGACCTACAATGAGCAGTTCTTC CSARGLLRAGTYNEQFF
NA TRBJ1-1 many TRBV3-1 TGTGCCAGCAGCCTCACCCAGGGGAACACTGAAGCTTTCTTT CASSLTQGNTEAFF
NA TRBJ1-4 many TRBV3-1 TGTGCCAGCAGCCAGCACCGGGACGGCCCTCTGTTTTTT CASSQHRDGPLFF
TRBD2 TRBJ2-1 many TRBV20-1 TGCAGTGCTAGAGTAGCGGGAGTCCAAAATGAGCAGTTCTTC CSARVAGVQNEQFF
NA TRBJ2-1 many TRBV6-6 TGTGCCAGCAGTTGGGGGCAGTTCTTC CASSWGQFF
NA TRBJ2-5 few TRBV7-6 TGTGCCAGCAGCTTAGTAACCCGGCCAGGGGAGACCCAGTACTTC CASSLVTRPGETQYF
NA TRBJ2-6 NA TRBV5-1 TGCGCCAGCAGCTCGTGGGGTAACTCTGGGGCCAACGTCCTGACTTTC CASSSWGNSGANVLTF
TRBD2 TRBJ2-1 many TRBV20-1 TGCAGTGCCATTCCGACTAGCTGGACGGTGAAGCAGTTCTTC CSAIPTSWTVKQFF